The text below deals with one T cell receptor beta chain. There is no known antigen for this receptor. No base quality values were provided; no much bigger clone lies one nucleotide off. Unmatched junction bases come to 5, with V trimmed by 6 bases and J by 4 bases. CDR1 MGHDK and CDR2 SYGVNS are derived from the germline V gene. The CDR3 sequence holds 13 residues, the cysteine and phenylalanine included. Only CDR3 DNA remains: 39 bases, in frame from the first base. This record comes from a study of blood T cell repertoires in COVID-19 (dated by TCRdb to 2019 to 2021). Context from the whole study: Samples covering the acute and convalescent phases of COVID-19 were provided by collaborators in the United States, Italy and Spain. The prospective study material was composed of cDNA or gDNA derived from T cells, B-cell-depleted T cells, or PBMCs. The dataset comprised deeply sampled blood TCRbeta repertoires from subjects exposed to, actively infected with, or recovered from COVID-19. The repertoires were made available in a free public database intended to serve as a resource for research on the immune response to SARS-CoV-2. The samples were drawn from the first 160 participants of the ongoing ImmuneRACE study and from 1,254 subjects provided by 6 global collaborators. A de-identified subject ID, COVID-19 status, age in years and sex were almost always included in the sample metadata. Where available, HLA class I and class II types were taken from metadata supplied by the sample provider and were not determined by assay-based typing. Overall study outcomes, separate from this receptor: The amount of clinical and demographic metadata varied by source and participant and was provided uncurated.

TCRbeta CDR3 regions were amplified from genomic DNA using the immunoSEQ Assay, a bias-controlled multiplex PCR. The authors' pipeline ran thus. The number of nucleated cells in each sample was estimated from the amplification of reference gene primers within the assay. To quantify the absolute abundance of each unique TCRbeta CDR3 rearrangement, sequence reads were collapsed and filtered. For each sample, productive Simpson clonality was calculated as the square root of Simpson's diversity index across productive rearrangements. Entries here come from immuneACCESS through TCRdb and include only in-frame sequences with V and J called. Some clones fail to appear in such tables; in the studies checked, an unresolved V gene covers under half of the shortfall, and the cause of the remainder is unknown. The D gene and trimming were derived from the DNA, and the V and J assignments and clone size from that table. The sample table holds roughly 81,000 clones, of which roughly 82% were seen once. The ten largest account for under 11% of the sample.

Each collaborating institution followed its own protocols to collect whole blood in K2EDTA tubes. Collaborator samples were shipped for TCRbeta analysis as frozen whole blood, isolated PBMCs, or DNA extracted from either sample type. Sequenced input: peripheral blood. Recombination connected TRBV25-1 to TRBJ1-1, and 7 junction bases match TRBD1. This clonotype originated in a man aged 55-75 years with acute or convalescent COVID-19. CDR3 protein: CASSRTGVTEAFF. At the DNA level, the sequence is TGTGCCAGCAGCCGAACAGGGGTCACTGAAGCTTTCTTT.